This T cell receptor (beta chain) emerged from a study of blood T cell repertoires in COVID-19. Overall study context: Acute and convalescent COVID-19 samples came from the United States, Italy and Spain.

Here immunoSEQ multiplex PCR was the method, and the copy in TCRdb shows in-frame clones only, minus some. In the table there are 300,000 to 350,000 clones, around 87% of which are singletons. The CDR3 length is 15 residues. V lost 2 bases and J lost 7, with 15 bases in between. From germline, CDR1 is MNHEY and CDR2 SVGAGI. The chain recombines TRBV6-5 with TRBJ2-1; tentatively, D is TRBD2 (6 bases). The sequence derives from a man between 18 and 29 years old with active or convalescent COVID-19. Sequences were obtained from peripheral blood. Here the CDR3 reads CASSYGGISTNEQFF. The CDR3 DNA sequence: TGTGCCAGCAGTTACGGCGGGATTTCCACTAATGAGCAGTTCTTC.